The source of this T cell receptor (beta chain) is a study of technical replicates of blood from a few donors. The V end lost 2 bases, the J end lost 4 bases, and 12 bases lay between the germline ends. The germline V gene encodes CDR1 PRHDT and CDR2 FYEKMQ (reference sequence). CDR3 length: 15 residues. Some clones are missing from TCRdb's copy, which holds only in-frame ones; the method was immunoSEQ multiplex PCR. The sample holds around 97,000 clones, around 96% seen once. The genes are TRBV13 and TRBJ2-1; D unclear. The source material was T cells isolated from PBMCs. The receptor was derived from a human donor in good health. The CDR3: CASSLFGSRYNEQFF. In nucleotides, the CDR3 is TGTGCCAGCAGCTTATTCGGGTCCCGTTACAATGAGCAGTTCTTC.